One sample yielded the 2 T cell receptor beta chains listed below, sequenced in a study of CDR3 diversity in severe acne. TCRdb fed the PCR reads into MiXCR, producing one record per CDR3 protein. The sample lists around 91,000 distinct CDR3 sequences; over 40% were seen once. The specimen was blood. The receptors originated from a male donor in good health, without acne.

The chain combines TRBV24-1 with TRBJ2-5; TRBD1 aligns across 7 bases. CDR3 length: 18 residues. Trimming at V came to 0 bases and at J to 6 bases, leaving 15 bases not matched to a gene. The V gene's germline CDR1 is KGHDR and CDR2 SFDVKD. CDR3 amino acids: CATSDLRQGSPPPQTQYF. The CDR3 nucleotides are TGTGCCACCAGTGATTTGCGACAGGGTAGTCCTCCCCCCCAGACCCAGTACTTC.

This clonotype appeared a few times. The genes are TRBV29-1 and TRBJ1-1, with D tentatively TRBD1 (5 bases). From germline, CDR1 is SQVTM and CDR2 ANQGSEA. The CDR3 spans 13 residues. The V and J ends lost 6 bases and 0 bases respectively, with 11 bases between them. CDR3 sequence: CSVGEGLNTEAFF. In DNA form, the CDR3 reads TGCAGCGTGGGGGAGGGGCTGAACACTGAAGCTTTCTTT. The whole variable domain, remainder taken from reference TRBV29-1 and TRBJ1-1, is SAVISQKPSRDICQRGTSLTIQCQVDSQVTMMFWYRQQPGQSLTLIATANQGSEATYESGFVIDKFPISRPNLTFSTLTVSNMSPEDSSIYLCSVGEGLNTEAFFGQGTRLTVV.